The next 27 T cell receptor beta chains were all read from a single sample in a study of T-cell reconstitution after alpha-beta-depleted transplantation in children. During its preparation, the TCRbeta library received unique molecular identifiers. TCRdb independently ran MiXCR on the PCR reads; one entry per CDR3 protein. The sample consists of 240,000 or so distinct CDR3 sequences, around 12% of them appearing once. This sample comprised PBMCs from the stem cell graft donor, obtained from the stem cell graft. The receptors shown here come from a human donor who donated a stem cell graft to a child with acute lymphoblastic leukemia.

The V call is TRBV11-1, the J call TRBJ1-1; no clear D gene. CDR1 SGHAT and CDR2 FQDESV come from the germline V gene (reference sequence). The CDR3 is 13 residues long. Between the trimmed V and J ends, which lost 6 bases and 1 base, there was a span of 9 bases. The chain's CDR3 is CASRGPWNTEAFF. The CDR3 nucleotides read TGTGCCAGCAGGGGCCCCTGGAACACTGAAGCTTTCTTT.

This clonotype came up many times. DNA for the CDR3: TGTGCCAGTAGTATGGTTGGACAGGGAACCTACGAGCAGTACTTC. It translates to CASSMVGQGTYEQYF. The V call is TRBV19, the J call TRBJ2-7; 8 bases are shared with TRBD1. V shed 3 bases, J shed 2 bases, and the junction held 6 bases outside the gene matches. Germline V gene lookup returns CDR1 LNHDA and CDR2 SQIVND (reference sequence). The CDR3 is 15 amino acids.

This clonotype was recorded many times. The chain links TRBV20-1 to TRBJ2-7, with a possible D match to TRBD1 (6 bases). The V and J ends lost 0 bases and 2 bases respectively, with 8 bases between them. Germline loops: CDR1 DFQATT, CDR2 SNEGSKA (reference sequence). This CDR3 is 13 amino acids long. DNA for the CDR3: TGCAGTGCTAGAGATCGGACAGCCTACGAGCAGTACTTC. Its protein product is CSARDRTAYEQYF.

This clonotype was observed many times. This chain joins TRBV20-1 and TRBJ2-3; no reliable D call. Trimming removed 5 bases at V and 4 bases at J, with 7 bases between. CDR3 size: 11 residues. The germline gives CDR1 DFQATT, CDR2 SNEGSKA (reference sequence). CDR3 sequence: CSALHSDTQYF. CDR3 nucleotide sequence: TGCAGTGCTCTACACTCAGATACGCAGTATTTT.

Ten or more counts support this clonotype. The gene calls are TRBV7-8 and TRBJ2-7, with D uncertain. V lost 5 bases and J 3 bases, leaving 8 bases between the germline ends. This CDR3 is 12 amino acids long. Germline values: CDR1 SGHVS, CDR2 FQNEAQ. CDR3 DNA: TGTGCCAGCAGCCCCACGCACTACGAGCAGTACTTC. It yields the protein CASSPTHYEQYF.

This clonotype was detected a few times. The gene calls are TRBV20-1 and TRBJ2-1, with TRBD2 matching 9 bases. Per germline, CDR1 DFQATT and CDR2 SNEGSKA (reference sequence). V was clipped by 4 bases and J by 7 bases; unmatched bases: 8. The CDR3 sequence is 14 residues long. CDR3 nucleotides: TGCAGTGCTACCGGGACTAGCAGCCGGAATGAGCAGTTCTTC. This encodes CSATGTSSRNEQFF.

At least ten counts were recorded for this clonotype. This chain links TRBV5-1 with TRBJ1-1, with 7 bases aligning to TRBD1. This CDR3 comprises 13 residues. The germline gives CDR1 SGHRS, CDR2 YFSETQ. The ends lost 7 bases at V and 3 bases at J; junction bases unmatched: 6. The CDR3 DNA sequence: TGCGCCAGCGCCACAGGGGCTTACACTGAAGCTTTCTTT. This encodes CASATGAYTEAFF. Full variable domain (remainder filled in from reference TRBV5-1 and TRBJ1-1): KAGVTQTPRYLIKTRGQQVTLSCSPISGHRSVSWYQQTPGQGLQFLFEYFSETQRNKGNFPGRFSGRQFSNSRSEMNVSTLELGDSALYLCASATGAYTEAFFGQGTRLTVV.

This clonotype came up many times. This chain connects TRBV5-1 to TRBJ2-3; no definite D call. Germline CDR1 is SGHRS and CDR2 is YFSETQ. This CDR3 region has 15 residues. V gave up 2 bases and J gave up 1 base, with 11 bases separating them. CDR3: CASSFVVVGTDTQYF. The DNA of the CDR3 is TGCGCCAGCAGCTTTGTAGTGGTCGGCACAGATACGCAGTATTTT.

This clonotype was seen ten or more times. The chain has TRBV20-1 and TRBJ2-7; no reliable D call. The CDR3 has 10 amino acids. V dropped 3 bases and J dropped 6 bases, with 6 bases sitting between them. The germline V gene has CDR1 DFQATT and CDR2 SNEGSKA (reference sequence). The CDR3 sequence is CSASVGEQYF. CDR3 in DNA: TGCAGTGCTAGCGTTGGCGAGCAGTACTTC.

The chain employs TRBV30 and TRBJ1-3, with D possibly matching TRBD1 (6 bases). There are 14 residues in the CDR3. Germline V gene lookup returns CDR1 GTSNPN and CDR2 SVGIG (reference sequence). V shed 1 base and J shed 2 bases, with 9 bases lying between them. The CDR3 sequence: CAWSGSGAGNTIYF. CDR3 bases: TGTGCCTGGAGTGGCTCAGGGGCTGGAAACACCATATATTTT.

This clonotype was found many times. The chain couples TRBV24-1 to TRBJ2-2; TRBD2 matches 9 bases. Trimming cost V 4 bases and J 5 bases; bases outside gene matches: 19. The germline gives CDR1 KGHDR, CDR2 SFDVKD. The CDR3 consists of 20 residues. This CDR3 reads CATSDRKGRGGSTVTGELFF. CDR3 DNA sequence: TGTGCCACCAGTGACCGAAAGGGGCGGGGGGGCTCGACCGTGACCGGGGAGCTGTTTTTT.

Ten or more counts support this clonotype. V is TRBV4-3 and J is TRBJ2-1, with D tentatively TRBD2 (5 bases). Trimming took 1 base from V and 1 from J, leaving 20 bases between them. Per germline, CDR1 LGHNA and CDR2 YSLEER. The CDR3 length is 19 residues. The CDR3 DNA reads as TGCGCCAGCAGCCAAGGTGACCTCGGAGCGGAGAGTTCCTACAATGAGCAGTTCTTC. Translation gives CASSQGDLGAESSYNEQFF.

This clonotype appeared many times. This rearrangement joins TRBV6-5 to TRBJ2-6; D is unresolved. V was trimmed by 0 bases and J by 4 bases, leaving 4 bases between them. The CDR3 extends over 14 amino acids. CDR1 and CDR2 (germline): MNHEY, SVGAGI. CDR3 protein: CASSYSGGANVLTF. CDR3 DNA: TGTGCCAGCAGTTACTCAGGGGGGGCCAACGTCCTGACTTTC.

In this sample, this clonotype turned up many times. The chain employs TRBV7-9 and TRBJ1-3; unclear D gene. CDR1 is SEHNR and CDR2 is FQNEAQ in the germline V gene (reference sequence). CDR3 length equals 17 residues. V was pared by 5 bases and J by 0 bases, with 17 bases between. The DNA for the CDR3 is TGTGCCAGCAGCCATTCGCGGACGAGGTACTCTGGAAACACCATATATTTT. Translation gives CASSHSRTRYSGNTIYF.

This clonotype was counted at least ten times. The V gene is TRBV20-1, the J gene TRBJ1-5; D unclear. Germline V lookup: CDR1 DFQATT, CDR2 SNEGSKA (reference sequence). Between the trimmed V and J ends, which lost 3 bases and 2 bases, there was a span of 5 bases. The CDR3 contains 12 residues. CDR3 sequence: CSASKGNQPQHF. The CDR3 coding sequence is TGCAGTGCTAGTAAGGGCAATCAGCCCCAGCATTTT.

This clonotype was recorded once. Since a much larger clone is just one base distant, this may be a read error. The V and J genes are TRBV6-1 and TRBJ2-2; D may correspond to TRBD1 or TRBD2 (5 bases each). Germline lookup yields CDR1 MNHNS and CDR2 SASEGT. The CDR3 sequence is 14 residues long. Written as DNA, the CDR3 is TGTGCCAGCAGGTCCCTCAGAGAGACCGGGGACCTGTTTTTT. Protein sequence: CASRSLRETGDLFF.

This clonotype was recorded at least ten times. CDR3 DNA sequence: TGCGCCACCAAACCCTTGGACTTTCCGGGCTACACCTTC. The encoded protein is CATKPLDFPGYTF. This chain links TRBV5-1 with TRBJ1-2, with unresolved D. The CDR3 consists of 13 residues. In germline, CDR1 is SGHRS, CDR2 YFSETQ. The ends were cut back, 9 bases at V and 8 bases at J, with 20 bases in the middle.

This chain uses TRBV28 with TRBJ2-3; TRBD2 matches 9 bases. This CDR3 is built from 15 residues. Germline V lookup: CDR1 MDHEN, CDR2 SYDVKM. J gave up 5 bases and V 3 bases, and 6 bases lay outside the gene matches. The chain's CDR3 is CASSLRAGGVDTQYF. Written as DNA, the CDR3 is TGTGCCAGCAGTTTGAGAGCGGGGGGTGTAGATACGCAGTATTTT.

This clonotype was counted ten times or more. The CDR3 sequence is CASSPQDDRGLEQYF. The CDR3 coding sequence is TGTGCCAGCTCACCACAAGACGACAGGGGGCTCGAGCAGTACTTC. V usage is TRBV18 and J usage is TRBJ2-7; TRBD1 matches at 10 bases. Trimming cost V 1 base and J 6 bases; bases outside gene matches: 6. Germline assignment: CDR1 KGHSH and CDR2 LQKENI. The length of the CDR3 is 15 residues. Using reference TRBV18 and TRBJ2-7 for the parts outside the CDR3, the full variable domain is NAGVMQNPRHLVRRRGQEARLRCSPMKGHSHVYWYRQLPEEGLKFMVYLQKENIIDESGMPKERFSAEFPKEGPSILRIQQVVRGDSAAYFCASSPQDDRGLEQYFGPGTRLTVT.

There are many counts of this clonotype. The chain employs TRBV12-3 or TRBV12-4 and TRBJ2-7; D tentatively fits TRBD1 or TRBD2 (5 bases each). Between the trimmed V and J ends, which lost 6 bases and 7 bases, there was a span of 16 bases. The CDR3 loop spans 13 amino acids. The CDR3 bases are TGTGCCAGCAGGGGACGGCAAGTACGAGAGCAGTACTTC. This gives the protein CASRGRQVREQYF.

The chain employs TRBV10-3 and TRBJ2-2; tentative D call: TRBD1 (5 bases). Per the germline V gene, CDR1 is ENHRY and CDR2 is SYGVKD. The CDR3 consists of 18 residues. V dropped 3 bases and J dropped 5 bases, with 22 bases sitting between them. Here the CDR3 reads CAISEPARELTGTGELFF. The CDR3 coding sequence is TGTGCCATCAGTGAACCGGCCAGGGAACTGACTGGAACCGGGGAGCTGTTTTTT.

This clonotype was observed many times. The V call is TRBV4-3, the J call TRBJ2-7; possible D gene TRBD2, 7 bases. The V gene's germline CDR1 is LGHNA and CDR2 YSLEER. This CDR3 is built from 13 residues. V gave up 2 bases and J gave up 9 bases, with 14 bases separating them. This CDR3 reads CASSQKGGDAQYF. CDR3 DNA: TGCGCCAGCAGCCAAAAAGGGGGGGACGCGCAGTACTTC.

The chain is built from TRBV6-1 and TRBJ1-5; D is uncertain. There are 13 residues in the CDR3. Germline CDR1 reads MNHNS; CDR2 reads SASEGT. Trimming removed 10 bases at V and 4 bases at J, with 14 bases between. The CDR3 DNA sequence: TGTGCCACTCGAGACATATTTAATCAGCCCCAGCATTTT. This sequence encodes CATRDIFNQPQHF.

The table lists this clonotype with many counts. J is TRBJ1-1 and V is TRBV10-3; D is uncertain. The germline gives CDR1 ENHRY, CDR2 SYGVKD. The CDR3 contains 11 residues. The V gene lost 4 bases and the J gene lost 5 bases, with 5 bases spanning the gap. CDR3 protein: CAISGGTEAFF. The CDR3 bases are TGTGCCATCAGTGGTGGGACTGAAGCTTTCTTT.

This clonotype was counted only a few times. V and J are TRBV10-3 and TRBJ2-2; D call uncertain. The CDR3 length is 12 residues. From germline, CDR1 is ENHRY and CDR2 SYGVKD. The germline V and J ends were trimmed by 7 bases and 5 bases, with 8 bases remaining between them. The CDR3: CAITQSTGELFF. CDR3 bases: TGTGCCATCACCCAATCGACCGGGGAGCTGTTTTTT.

This clonotype has a count of ten or more. V and J are TRBV7-2 and TRBJ2-7; 9 bases map to TRBD1. After removal of 2 bases from V and 5 bases from J, the junction contained 7 bases not matched to a gene. Germline lookup yields CDR1 SGHTA and CDR2 FQGNSA. CDR3 length: 15 residues. The CDR3 DNA reads as TGTGCCAGCAGCTTAAGCGGACAGGGGACCCACGAGCAGTACTTC. Amino acid sequence: CASSLSGQGTHEQYF.

This clonotype was counted at least ten times. The rearrangement joins TRBV30 to TRBJ1-5; D gene unclear. V dropped 2 bases and J dropped 2 bases, with 13 bases sitting between them. The CDR3 runs 15 residues. Germline V gene lookup returns CDR1 GTSNPN and CDR2 SVGIG (reference sequence). The CDR3 spells CAWSPDLEGNQPQHF. CDR3 sequence (DNA): TGTGCCTGGAGTCCCGACCTGGAAGGCAATCAGCCCCAGCATTTT.